This T cell receptor (beta chain) was documented in a study of blood T cells in healthy people across ages. Findings of the study overall: TCR beta diversity per million T cells fell roughly linearly with age.

This clonotype was seen ten or more times. Its antigen is not identified. The germline gives CDR1 SQVTM, CDR2 ANQGSEA. Trimming stripped 5 bases from V and 0 bases from J, with 11 bases between. The CDR3 totals 15 residues. It was with a sample-barcoded 5' primer and a J-beta primer mix that a second PCR of roughly 7 to 12 cycles was run. TCRdb used MiXCR to reprocess the 5' RACE reads, holding one entry per CDR3 protein. The repertoire holds 1.5 million to 2 million distinct CDR3 sequences, with about 28% as singletons. What was sequenced was blood. The source is a woman aged 25 to 39 in good health. The V gene is TRBV29-1, the J gene TRBJ2-6; D is perhaps TRBD2 (5 bases). The CDR3 sequence is CSVPRAGSGANVLTF. In DNA form, the CDR3 reads TGCAGCGTTCCCCGGGCGGGCTCTGGGGCCAACGTCCTGACTTTC.